This TCR beta chain was observed in a study of beta chain features in type 1 diabetes. Expressed TCRB transcripts were sequenced, since all the RNA that had been isolated was reverse transcribed. The method was immunoSEQ multiplex PCR; TCRdb's version includes in-frame clones alone and lacks a portion of them. The sample yields under 400,000 clones, 14% seen once. CDR1 and CDR2 from the germline V gene are MNHEY and SMNVEV (reference sequence). V dropped 5 bases and J dropped 5 bases, with 13 bases sitting between them. CDR3 length: 13 amino acids. This chain joins TRBV27 and TRBJ2-7; no definite D call. Sequencing was performed on central memory CD4+ T cells from blood. The receptor was isolated from a man aged 30 to 39 in good health. CDR3 nucleotide sequence: TGTGCCAGCAGTCGAAACACAGAACACGAGCAGTACGTC. Translating gives CASSRNTEHEQYV.